A single sample gave rise to the 30 T cell receptor beta chains below, sequenced in a study of T cells after yellow fever vaccination. MiXCR was run by TCRdb on the 5' RACE reads, yielding one entry per CDR3 protein. The table records about 68,000 distinct CDR3 sequences, 6.5% of them present only once. Source: CD8+ T cells sorted from PBMCs, taken about 49 days after the first yellow fever vaccination. The receptors originated from a man aged 18-30 years who received the YFV17D yellow fever vaccine.

This clonotype was counted a few times. The chain couples TRBV11-3 to TRBJ2-6, with 12 bases lining up with TRBD1. CDR1 SGHNT and CDR2 YENEEA come from the germline V gene. Trimming removed 4 bases from V and 0 bases from J; junction bases left unmatched: 13. The CDR3 contains 21 residues. The CDR3, as DNA: TGTGCCAGCAGCTCGCCGGGACAGGGGGCGGAAAGACCCTCTGGGGCCAACGTCCTGACTTTC. It translates to CASSSPGQGAERPSGANVLTF. Based on the CDR3 plus reference TRBV11-3 and TRBJ2-6, the full variable domain is EAGVVQSPRYKIIEKKQPVAFWCNPISGHNTLYWYLQNLGQGPELLIRYENEEAVDDSQLPKDRFSAERLKGVDSTLKIQPAELGDSAVYLCASSSPGQGAERPSGANVLTFGAGSRLTVL.

This clonotype was found many times. The chain has TRBV20-1 and TRBJ1-6; unclear D gene. The CDR3 runs 11 residues. CDR1 is DFQATT, CDR2 SNEGSKA, per germline (reference sequence). Trimming removed 3 bases at V and 11 bases at J, with 8 bases between. As DNA, the CDR3 is TGCAGTGCTAGTCAAGGGACACCCCTCCACTTT. Translation: CSASQGTPLHF.

This clonotype has a count of ten or more. The chain is built from TRBV4-3 and TRBJ2-1, with 10 positions matching TRBD1. From germline, CDR1 is LGHNA and CDR2 YSLEER. Trimming at V came to 0 bases and at J to 9 bases, leaving 2 bases not matched to a gene. CDR3 length: 14 residues. The CDR3 sequence: CASSQDWDRGEQFF. The CDR3 nucleotides read TGCGCCAGCAGCCAAGATTGGGACAGGGGTGAGCAGTTCTTC.

This clonotype was seen at least ten times. The genes are TRBV4-3 and TRBJ1-6; possibly TRBD1 for D (6 bases). Trimming stripped 0 bases from V and 6 bases from J, with 9 bases between. Germline V gene sequence: CDR1 LGHNA, CDR2 YSLEER. The CDR3 length is 15 residues. CDR3 loop: CASSQDRGRNSPLHF. CDR3 coding DNA: TGCGCCAGCAGCCAAGACAGGGGTCGTAATTCACCCCTCCACTTT.

The V and J genes are TRBV7-9 and TRBJ2-1, with D perhaps matching TRBD1 (5 bases). Trimming stripped 1 base from V and 6 bases from J, with 7 bases between. Germline CDR1 reads SEHNR; CDR2 reads FQNEAQ (reference sequence). The CDR3 is 13 amino acids. CDR3 amino acids: CASSLGGPNEQFF. CDR3 nucleotide sequence: TGTGCCAGCAGCTTAGGGGGCCCCAATGAGCAGTTCTTC.

This clonotype was observed many times. J is TRBJ2-1 and V is TRBV12-3 or TRBV12-4; D is unclear. Trimming removed 3 bases at V and 6 bases at J, with 9 bases between. The CDR3 extends over 13 amino acids. The CDR3: CASSFSRVNEQFF. DNA of the CDR3: TGTGCCAGCAGTTTCTCCCGGGTCAATGAGCAGTTCTTC.

The chain joins TRBV20-1 to TRBJ2-1; D ambiguous. The CDR3 has 15 amino acids. V was cut by 5 bases and J by 7 bases, with 21 bases left in between. Germline V gene sequence: CDR1 DFQATT, CDR2 SNEGSKA (reference sequence). In DNA form, the CDR3 reads TGCAGTGCTGGATCCGCTTTCCACGGAAGGAATGAGCAGTTCTTC. Amino acids: CSAGSAFHGRNEQFF.

In its sample, this clonotype was seen many times. The chain carries TRBV7-2 and TRBJ2-1; 7 positions agree with TRBD1. Germline lookup yields CDR1 SGHTA and CDR2 FQGNSA. This CDR3 comprises 15 residues. Trimming removed 5 bases from V and 4 bases from J; junction bases left unmatched: 8. CDR3 nucleotide sequence: TGTGCCAGCAGCCCCAGACAGGGAGAGTACAATGAGCAGTTCTTC. This translates into CASSPRQGEYNEQFF.

This clonotype was recorded many times. V is TRBV7-9 and J is TRBJ2-1, with a tentative D call TRBD2 (5 bases). Germline V gene lookup returns CDR1 SEHNR and CDR2 FQNEAQ (reference sequence). The CDR3 is 12 residues long. V lost 5 bases to trimming and J lost 7 bases, with 9 bases between them. The CDR3 bases are TGTGCCAGCAGCGGGAGTAGGAATGAGCAGTTCTTC. Translating it yields CASSGSRNEQFF.

The rearrangement uses TRBV6-1 and TRBJ1-3; D gene uncertain. Germline loops: CDR1 MNHNS, CDR2 SASEGT. V dropped 4 bases and J dropped 0 bases, with 10 bases sitting between them. The CDR3 sequence is 15 residues long. The CDR3 coding sequence is TGTGCCAGCAGTGCGTTCTTAGCCTCTGGAAACACCATATATTTT. Translating gives CASSAFLASGNTIYF.

This clonotype was recorded at least ten times. The CDR3 protein is CAISESKPAGPRGEQFF. The CDR3 nucleotides read TGTGCCATCAGTGAGTCGAAGCCAGCGGGGCCGAGGGGTGAGCAGTTCTTC. The chain recombines TRBV10-3 with TRBJ2-1; 7 nucleotides align to TRBD2. Germline assignment: CDR1 ENHRY and CDR2 SYGVKD. The CDR3 has 17 residues. V lost 0 bases to trimming and J lost 9 bases; unmatched junction nucleotides: 14.

This clonotype was recorded many times. The chain links TRBV9 to TRBJ2-3; 7 bases align to TRBD2. The CDR3 spans 15 residues. Per germline, CDR1 SGDLS and CDR2 YYNGEE. Germline trimming cut 3 bases from V and 4 bases from J; bases unmatched to any gene: 8. The CDR3 loop is CASSASGLVADTQYF. The CDR3 DNA reads as TGTGCCAGCAGCGCCTCCGGACTAGTGGCAGATACGCAGTATTTT.

This clonotype was recorded at least ten times. This chain uses TRBV7-6 with TRBJ2-6; D unclear. This CDR3 contains 15 residues. From germline, CDR1 is SGHVS and CDR2 FNYEAQ. Trimming stripped 1 base from V and 3 bases from J, with 7 bases between. The CDR3 sequence: CASSLGPDGANVLTF. The CDR3 nucleotides are TGTGCCAGCAGCTTAGGCCCGGATGGGGCCAACGTCCTGACTTTC.

This clonotype has a count of ten or more. The rearrangement joins TRBV4-1 to TRBJ2-7, with D perhaps TRBD1 (5 bases). CDR1 and CDR2 (germline): MGHRA, YSYEKL. V lost 0 bases, J lost 5 bases, and 14 bases lay in between. The CDR3 consists of 15 residues. CDR3 protein: CASSQETAGSDEQYF. Written as DNA, the CDR3 is TGCGCCAGCAGCCAAGAGACAGCCGGGTCCGACGAGCAGTACTTC.

In its sample, this clonotype is medium-sized. The chain uses TRBV10-3 and TRBJ2-3; no clear D. CDR1 and CDR2 from the germline V gene are ENHRY and SYGVKD. The CDR3 contains 13 residues. Deletions cut 0 bases from V and 2 bases from J, with 3 bases between. The CDR3 is CAISESDTDTQYF. CDR3 nucleotide sequence: TGTGCCATCAGTGAGTCGGACACAGATACGCAGTATTTT.

This clonotype occurred many times. The chain combines TRBV6-5 with TRBJ2-2; D remains unclear. Looked up from germline, CDR1 is MNHEY and CDR2 is SVGAGI. Trimming pared 5 bases from V and 8 bases from J, leaving 12 bases between. The CDR3 loop spans 13 amino acids. This CDR3 reads CASSPSATGELFF. CDR3 bases: TGTGCCAGCAGTCCCTCCGCCACGGGGGAGCTGTTTTTT.

This clonotype was counted only a few times. The chain uses TRBV20-1 and TRBJ2-7; 11 nucleotides agree with TRBD1. V lost 1 base to trimming and J lost 0 bases; unmatched junction nucleotides: 8. Germline-derived CDR1 and CDR2 are DFQATT and SNEGSKA (reference sequence). There are 17 residues in the CDR3. The CDR3 sequence is CSARGLGQGASSYEQYF. DNA for the CDR3: TGCAGTGCTAGAGGTTTAGGACAGGGGGCCAGCTCCTACGAGCAGTACTTC.

V gene TRBV7-9 combines with J gene TRBJ1-1, with D tentatively TRBD1 (5 bases). V dropped 5 bases and J dropped 7 bases, with 26 bases sitting between them. Germline V gives CDR1 SEHNR, CDR2 FQNEAQ (reference sequence). The CDR3 length is 17 residues. This CDR3 reads CASSSLRERGGKSEAFF. CDR3 DNA sequence: TGTGCCAGCAGCAGCTTACGGGAGCGGGGGGGTAAGAGTGAAGCTTTCTTT.

The rearrangement links TRBV6-2 or TRBV6-3 to TRBJ2-5, with 13 bases aligning to TRBD2. CDR3 length equals 16 residues. Trimming at V came to 10 bases and at J to 5 bases, leaving 13 bases not matched to a gene. Germline CDR1 and CDR2: MNHEY and SVGEGT. The CDR3 region has the DNA TGTGCCATCGGACTAGCGGGGGTTTGGGACTGGGAGACCCAGTACTTC. It codes for CAIGLAGVWDWETQYF.

This clonotype was seen ten or more times. This chain links TRBV2 with TRBJ2-5; no clear D gene. Germline assignment: CDR1 SNHLY and CDR2 FYNNEI. V was pared by 2 bases and J by 2 bases, with 15 bases between. This CDR3 comprises 16 residues. CDR3 protein: CASSEWAVRSQETQYF. CDR3 sequence (DNA): TGTGCCAGCAGTGAATGGGCGGTCAGATCACAAGAGACCCAGTACTTC. The whole variable domain, remainder taken from reference TRBV2 and TRBJ2-5, is EPEVTQTPSHQVTQMGQEVILRCVPISNHLYFYWYRQILGQKVEFLVSFYNNEISEKSEIFDDQFSVERPDGSNFTLKIRSTKLEDSAMYFCASSEWAVRSQETQYFGPGTRLLVL.

This chain connects TRBV5-6 to TRBJ2-1; D is undetermined. The V gene lost 0 bases and the J gene lost 7 bases, with 5 bases spanning the gap. This CDR3 comprises 12 residues. From germline, CDR1 is SGHDT and CDR2 YYEEEE. The CDR3 DNA is TGTGCCAGCAGCTTGGACAATAATGAGCAGTTCTTC. This encodes CASSLDNNEQFF.

This clonotype was recorded many times. V gene TRBV6-2 or TRBV6-3 combines with J gene TRBJ2-1; D uncertain. V dropped 2 bases and J dropped 8 bases, with 10 bases sitting between them. CDR1 and CDR2 (germline): MNHEY, SVGEGT. This CDR3 is built from 13 residues. Here the CDR3 DNA reads TGTGCCAGCAGTTACGCGCAAAGGTATGAGCAGTTCTTC. Amino acid sequence: CASSYAQRYEQFF.

The sample holds a few counts of this clonotype. The chain employs TRBV6-1 and TRBJ2-7, with 13 nucleotides matching TRBD2. In germline, CDR1 is MNHNS, CDR2 SASEGT. This CDR3 is 16 amino acids long. The V segment lost 6 bases and the J segment 3 bases; nucleotides outside the gene matches: 8. The CDR3 nucleotides are TGTGCCAGCAGGATGTCGGGACTAGCGGGACTCTACGAGCAGTACTTC. This sequence encodes CASRMSGLAGLYEQYF.

The V gene is TRBV6-2 or TRBV6-3, the J gene TRBJ2-2; unclear D gene. Germline CDR1 reads MNHEY; CDR2 reads SVGEGT. There are 17 residues in the CDR3. With 5 bases removed from V and 2 bases from J, the gap between germline ends came to 18 bases. The CDR3 loop reads CASSPSPYGPNTGELFF. The CDR3 DNA reads TGTGCCAGCAGTCCCTCTCCCTATGGGCCTAACACCGGGGAGCTGTTTTTT.

J is TRBJ2-1 and V is TRBV20-1, with 8 bases lining up with TRBD1. This CDR3 contains 15 residues. Germline-derived CDR1 and CDR2 are DFQATT and SNEGSKA (reference sequence). V gave up 0 bases and J gave up 7 bases; unmatched junction bases: 8. The CDR3 loop reads CSARDNQGACNEQFF. CDR3 coding DNA: TGCAGTGCTAGAGATAACCAGGGGGCATGTAATGAGCAGTTCTTC.

The rearrangement joins TRBV7-9 to TRBJ2-1; no clear D gene. Trimming pared 5 bases from V and 0 bases from J, leaving 14 bases between. The CDR3 is 16 residues long. Germline V gene sequence: CDR1 SEHNR, CDR2 FQNEAQ (reference sequence). CDR3 sequence (DNA): TGTGCCAGCAGCCTTCCCCGTGGCAGCTCCTACAATGAGCAGTTCTTC. Residues: CASSLPRGSSYNEQFF.

This clonotype showed up many times. The CDR3 DNA sequence: TGTGCCAGCAGCGACCCCCCGGCAGGTTCCTACAATGAGCAGTTCTTC. Protein sequence: CASSDPPAGSYNEQFF. The V and J genes are TRBV11-2 and TRBJ2-1; D remains unclear. CDR1 SGHAT and CDR2 FQNNGV come from the germline V gene. Trimming took 5 bases from V and 1 from J, leaving 15 bases between them. CDR3 length: 16 amino acids.

This clonotype was counted at least ten times. The chain recombines TRBV6-5 with TRBJ2-5; D gene unclear. This CDR3 has 13 residues. Looked up from germline, CDR1 is MNHEY and CDR2 is SVGAGI. Trimming removed 7 bases at V and 1 base at J, with 10 bases between. CDR3 residues: CASTAPLQETQYF. DNA for the CDR3: TGTGCCAGCACCGCCCCCCTCCAAGAGACCCAGTACTTC.

This clonotype has ten or more counts. The chain uses TRBV7-8 and TRBJ1-1, with TRBD1 matching 9 bases. The CDR3 covers 15 residues. J gave up 3 bases and V 4 bases, and 6 bases lay outside the gene matches. Germline loops: CDR1 SGHVS, CDR2 FQNEAQ. CDR3 DNA: TGTGCCAGCAGCTCCGGGGGACAGGGAGACACTGAAGCTTTCTTT. Protein: CASSSGGQGDTEAFF.

This clonotype has just a few counts. J is TRBJ1-1 and V is TRBV29-1; possibly TRBD1 for D (6 bases). This CDR3 has 13 residues. Germline V gene data show CDR1 as SQVTM and CDR2 as ANQGSEA. V lost 1 base, J lost 5 bases, and 11 bases lay in between. This CDR3 reads CSVEVRGVTEAFF. The CDR3 region has the DNA TGCAGCGTTGAAGTTAGGGGGGTTACTGAAGCTTTCTTT.